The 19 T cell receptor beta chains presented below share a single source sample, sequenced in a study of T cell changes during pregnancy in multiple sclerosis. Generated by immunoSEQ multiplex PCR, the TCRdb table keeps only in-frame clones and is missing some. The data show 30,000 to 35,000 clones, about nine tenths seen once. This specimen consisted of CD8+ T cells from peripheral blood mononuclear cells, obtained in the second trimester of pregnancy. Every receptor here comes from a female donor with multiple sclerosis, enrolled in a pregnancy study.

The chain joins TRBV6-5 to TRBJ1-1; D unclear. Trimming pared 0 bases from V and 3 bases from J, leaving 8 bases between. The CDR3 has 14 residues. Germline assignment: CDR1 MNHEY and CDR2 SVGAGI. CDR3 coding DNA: TGTGCCAGCAGTTACTCGGCAGGTTACACTGAAGCTTTCTTT. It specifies CASSYSAGYTEAFF.

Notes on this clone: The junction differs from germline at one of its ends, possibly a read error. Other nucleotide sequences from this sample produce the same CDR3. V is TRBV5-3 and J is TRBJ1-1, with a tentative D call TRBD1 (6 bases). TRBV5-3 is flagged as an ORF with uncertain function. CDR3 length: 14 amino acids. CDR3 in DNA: TGTGCCAGAAGCTTCCCAGGGGCGGACACTGAAGCCTTCTTT. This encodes CARSFPGADTEAFF.

CDR3 sequence reads: CASSQDAGTSGIGPNEQFF. In nucleotides, the CDR3 is TGTGCCAGCAGCCAAGATGCCGGGACTAGCGGGATCGGGCCCAATGAGCAGTTCTTC. The chain carries TRBV14 and TRBJ2-1; 13 nucleotides align to TRBD2. Germline CDR1 is SGHDN and CDR2 is FVKESK. This CDR3 spans 19 amino acids. Trimming cost V 0 bases and J 6 bases; bases outside gene matches: 11.

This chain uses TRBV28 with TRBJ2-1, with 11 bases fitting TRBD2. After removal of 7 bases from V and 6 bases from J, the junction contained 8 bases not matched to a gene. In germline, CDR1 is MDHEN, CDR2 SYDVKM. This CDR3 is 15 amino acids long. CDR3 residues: CASTVLAGATNEQFF. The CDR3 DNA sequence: TGTGCCAGCACTGTACTAGCGGGAGCAACCAATGAGCAGTTCTTC.

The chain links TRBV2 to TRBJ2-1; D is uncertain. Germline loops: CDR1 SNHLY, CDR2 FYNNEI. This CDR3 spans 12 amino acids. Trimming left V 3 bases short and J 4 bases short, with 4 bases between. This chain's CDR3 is CASSDGYNEQFF. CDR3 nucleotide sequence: TGTGCCAGCAGTGACGGGTACAATGAGCAGTTCTTC. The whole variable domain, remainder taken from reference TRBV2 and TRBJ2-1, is EPEVTQTPSHQVTQMGQEVILRCVPISNHLYFYWYRQILGQKVEFLVSFYNNEISEKSEIFDDQFSVERPDGSNFTLKIRSTKLEDSAMYFCASSDGYNEQFFGPGTRLTVL.

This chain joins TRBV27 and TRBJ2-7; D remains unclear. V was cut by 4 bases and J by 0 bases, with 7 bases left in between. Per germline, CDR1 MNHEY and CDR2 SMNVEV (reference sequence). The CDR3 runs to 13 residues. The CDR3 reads CASSSSSSYEQYF. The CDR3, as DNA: TGTGCCAGCAGTTCCTCTAGCTCCTACGAGCAGTACTTC.

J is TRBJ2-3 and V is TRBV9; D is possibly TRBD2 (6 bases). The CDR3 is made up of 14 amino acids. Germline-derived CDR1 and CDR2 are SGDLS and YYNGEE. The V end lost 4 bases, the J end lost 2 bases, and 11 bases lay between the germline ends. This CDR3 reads CASSSWTTTDTQYF. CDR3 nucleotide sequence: TGTGCCAGCAGCTCCTGGACTACCACAGATACGCAGTATTTT.

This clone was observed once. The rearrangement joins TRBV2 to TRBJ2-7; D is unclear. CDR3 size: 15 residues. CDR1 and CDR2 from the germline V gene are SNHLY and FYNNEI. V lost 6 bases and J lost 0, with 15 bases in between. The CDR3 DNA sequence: TGTGCCAGCAGCCCAACCCAGGCCCGCTCCTACGAGCAGTACTTC. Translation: CASSPTQARSYEQYF.

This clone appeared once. The CDR3 DNA reads TGTGCCAGCAGCCAGGAACAGGGGAGTGAAGCTTTCTTT. This sequence encodes CASSQEQGSEAFF. The chain employs TRBV4-2 and TRBJ1-1; TRBD1 aligns across 7 bases. This CDR3 region has 13 residues. The V and J ends lost 3 bases and 7 bases, in that order; junction bases with no gene match: 5. Per germline, CDR1 LGHNA and CDR2 YNFKEQ.

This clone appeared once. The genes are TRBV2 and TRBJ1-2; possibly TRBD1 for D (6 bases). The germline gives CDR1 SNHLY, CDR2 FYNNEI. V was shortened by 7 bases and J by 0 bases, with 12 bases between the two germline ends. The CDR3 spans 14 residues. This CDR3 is CASNMDRSNYGYTF. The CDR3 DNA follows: TGTGCCAGCAACATGGACAGATCTAACTATGGCTACACCTTC.

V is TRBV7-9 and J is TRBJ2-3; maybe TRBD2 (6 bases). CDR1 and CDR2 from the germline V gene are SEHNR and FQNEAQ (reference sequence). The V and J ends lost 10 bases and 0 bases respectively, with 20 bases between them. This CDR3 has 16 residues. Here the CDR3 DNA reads TGTGCCACCCGGGGATTGGCGGGGCCTAGCACAGATACGCAGTATTTT. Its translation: CATRGLAGPSTDTQYF.

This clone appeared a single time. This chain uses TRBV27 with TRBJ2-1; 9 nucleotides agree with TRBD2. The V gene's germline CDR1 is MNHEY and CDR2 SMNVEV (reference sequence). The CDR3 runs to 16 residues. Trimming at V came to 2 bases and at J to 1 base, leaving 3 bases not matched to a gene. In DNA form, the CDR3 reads TGTGCCAGCAGTTTACTTGCGGGAGGGTCCTACAATGAGCAGTTCTTC. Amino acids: CASSLLAGGSYNEQFF.

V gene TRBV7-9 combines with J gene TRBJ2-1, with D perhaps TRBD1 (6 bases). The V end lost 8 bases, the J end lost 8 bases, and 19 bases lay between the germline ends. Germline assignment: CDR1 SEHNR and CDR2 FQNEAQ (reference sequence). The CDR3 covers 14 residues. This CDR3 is CASGSHRGSDEQFF. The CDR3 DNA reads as TGTGCCAGCGGATCCCATAGGGGGAGCGATGAGCAGTTCTTC.

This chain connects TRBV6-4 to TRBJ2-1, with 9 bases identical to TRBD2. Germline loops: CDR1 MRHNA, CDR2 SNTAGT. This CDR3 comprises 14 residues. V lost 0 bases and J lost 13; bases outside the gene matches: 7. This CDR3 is CASSDSGTSITQFF. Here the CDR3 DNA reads TGTGCCAGCAGTGACTCCGGGACTAGCATTACCCAGTTCTTC.

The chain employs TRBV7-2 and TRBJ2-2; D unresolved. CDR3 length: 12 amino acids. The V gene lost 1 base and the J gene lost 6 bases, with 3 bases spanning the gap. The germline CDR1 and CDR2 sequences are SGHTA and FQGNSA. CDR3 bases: TGTGCCAGCAGCTTAGGCGCCGGGGAGCTGTTTTTT. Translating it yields CASSLGAGELFF.

The chain's CDR3 is CASSLFLWLSGSGHDYEQYF. Written as DNA, the CDR3 is TGTGCCAGCAGTTTATTTTTATGGTTGTCCGGTAGCGGCCACGACTACGAGCAGTACTTC. This chain joins TRBV28 and TRBJ2-7, with D tentatively TRBD2 (6 bases). V dropped 1 base and J dropped 3 bases, with 28 bases sitting between them. Germline loops: CDR1 MDHEN, CDR2 SYDVKM. The CDR3 is 20 residues long.

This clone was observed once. The CDR3 reads CASGLGVPLAIQPQHF. In DNA form, the CDR3 reads TGTGCTAGTGGTCTGGGGGTCCCCTTAGCTATACAGCCCCAGCATTTT. The chain employs TRBV12-5 and TRBJ1-5; a possible D gene is TRBD1 (5 bases). Trimming took 5 bases from V and 7 from J, leaving 21 bases between them. The CDR3 sequence is 16 residues long. Germline lookup yields CDR1 LGHNT and CDR2 FRNRAP.

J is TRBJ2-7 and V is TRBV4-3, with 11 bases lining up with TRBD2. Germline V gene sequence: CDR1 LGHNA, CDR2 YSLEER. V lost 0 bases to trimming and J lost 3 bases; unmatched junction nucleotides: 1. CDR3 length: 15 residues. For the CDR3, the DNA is TGCGCCAGCAGCCAAGAAACTAGCGGGAGCTACGAGCAGTACTTC. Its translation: CASSQETSGSYEQYF.

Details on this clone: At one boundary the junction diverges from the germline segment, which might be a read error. The CDR3 DNA reads as TGTGCTAGCAGCTTAGGGGGACAGGGGCAAGAGACCCAGTACTTC. Translation: CASSLGGQGQETQYF. This sequence joins TRBV7-7 and TRBJ2-5; TRBD1 aligns across 10 bases. The CDR3 length is 15 residues. Germline CDR1 SSHAT, CDR2 FNYEAQ (reference sequence).